The 2 T cell receptor beta chains given below trace back to one sample, sequenced in a study of blood T cell repertoires in COVID-19. Method: immunoSEQ multiplex PCR; TCRdb's copy keeps in-frame clones and lacks some. The profile shows 230,000 or so clones, about 80% of them singletons. Sequencing used PBMCs or T cells enriched from blood (not recorded which). These receptors all come from a man aged 50-60 years who had recovered from COVID-19.

For the CDR3, the DNA is TGCAGCGCAACTACAGGGGGCCCCGAAGCTTTCTTT. It is translated as CSATTGGPEAFF. J is TRBJ1-1 and V is TRBV29-1, with 9 bases matching TRBD1. CDR1 and CDR2 from the germline V gene are SQVTM and ANQGSEA. The V and J ends lost 7 bases and 8 bases, in that order; junction bases with no gene match: 8. CDR3 size: 12 residues. Using reference TRBV29-1 and TRBJ1-1 for the parts outside the CDR3, the full variable domain is SAVISQKPSRDICQRGTSLTIQCQVDSQVTMMFWYRQQPGQSLTLIATANQGSEATYESGFVIDKFPISRPNLTFSTLTVSNMSPEDSSIYLCSATTGGPEAFFGQGTRLTVV.

The chain carries TRBV7-9 and TRBJ2-7, with D uncertain. The CDR3 sequence is 11 residues long. CDR1 and CDR2 from the germline V gene are SEHNR and FQNEAQ (reference sequence). V dropped 5 bases and J dropped 3 bases, with 5 bases sitting between them. CDR3 in DNA: TGTGCCAGCAGCCCGGGCTACGAGCAGTACTTC. It codes for CASSPGYEQYF. Looking up the rest from reference TRBV7-9 and TRBJ2-7 gives the full variable domain: DTGVSQNPRHKITKRGQNVTFRCDPISEHNRLYWYRQTLGQGPEFLTYFQNEAQLEKSRLLSDRFSAERPKGSFSTLEIQRTEQGDSAMYLCASSPGYEQYFGPGTRLTVT.